The 25 T cell receptor beta chains listed next were all sequenced from one sample in a study of T cell clones after liver transplantation. The repertoire was sequenced with immunoSEQ multiplex PCR; TCRdb's copy has only in-frame clones and lacks some. The sample lists around 20,000 clones; about 87% were seen once. This specimen was CD8+ T cells from blood, taken before liver transplant. These receptors were collected from a human donor who received a liver transplant.

CDR3 protein: CASSSGQGHYGYTF. CDR3 DNA sequence: TGCGCCAGCAGCTCCGGACAGGGACATTATGGCTACACCTTC. V gene TRBV5-1 combines with J gene TRBJ1-2; 8 bases map to TRBD1. Per germline, CDR1 SGHRS and CDR2 YFSETQ. With 3 bases clipped from V and 5 bases from J, the junction kept 6 bases outside the gene matches. This CDR3 has 14 amino acids.

This chain connects TRBV30 to TRBJ2-1, with D unresolved. The CDR3 runs to 15 residues. V was pared by 3 bases and J by 2 bases, with 14 bases between. Germline V gene sequence: CDR1 GTSNPN, CDR2 SVGIG (reference sequence). CDR3 sequence: CAWSVAGVPYNEQFF. CDR3 bases: TGTGCCTGGAGCGTAGCAGGCGTCCCCTACAATGAGCAGTTCTTC.

The chain links TRBV27 to TRBJ1-2; D is ambiguous. Germline CDR1 MNHEY, CDR2 SMNVEV (reference sequence). Trimming took off 5 bases at V and 3 bases at J, with 13 bases between the two ends. The CDR3 covers 14 residues. CDR3 DNA: TGTGCCAGCAGTCCACCGGAGGCCTACTATGGCTACACCTTC. It is translated as CASSPPEAYYGYTF.

The V and J genes are TRBV12-5 and TRBJ2-7; TRBD2 matches 7 bases. In germline, CDR1 is LGHNT, CDR2 FRNRAP. The CDR3 is made up of 15 amino acids. J lost 3 bases, V lost 7 bases, and 12 bases had no gene match. The CDR3 loop reads CASALIAGGIYEQYF. For the CDR3, the DNA is TGTGCTAGTGCCCTTATAGCGGGTGGGATCTACGAGCAGTACTTC.

The rearrangement links TRBV27 to TRBJ1-5, with D unclear. Trimming removed 2 bases at V and 2 bases at J, with 10 bases between. The CDR3 consists of 15 residues. Germline CDR1 MNHEY, CDR2 SMNVEV (reference sequence). The DNA for the CDR3 is TGTGCCAGCAGTTTACGAGGAGGTGGCAATCAGCCCCAGCATTTT. Translated, it gives CASSLRGGGNQPQHF.

The chain has TRBV13 and TRBJ1-1; D is unresolved. V was shortened by 4 bases and J by 6 bases, with 9 bases between the two germline ends. This CDR3 comprises 12 residues. Per the germline V gene, CDR1 is PRHDT and CDR2 is FYEKMQ (reference sequence). CDR3 region: CASSWGEAEAFF. CDR3 in DNA: TGTGCCAGCAGCTGGGGAGAAGCTGAAGCTTTCTTT.

V is TRBV4-1 and J is TRBJ2-2; D gene ambiguous. This CDR3 is built from 14 residues. Between the trimmed V and J ends, which lost 4 bases and 2 bases, there was a span of 8 bases. The germline gives CDR1 MGHRA, CDR2 YSYEKL. CDR3 bases: TGCGCCAGCAGCCTCGCAGTAAACACCGGGGAGCTGTTTTTT. Translated, it gives CASSLAVNTGELFF.

This rearrangement joins TRBV13 to TRBJ2-7; 9 bases fit TRBD1. V dropped 8 bases and J dropped 4; count of bases not matched to a gene: 9. The CDR3 totals 14 residues. CDR1 and CDR2 (germline): PRHDT, FYEKMQ (reference sequence). The CDR3, as DNA: TGTGCCAGCGGCCTCGGGACAGGGTCTTACGAGCAGTACTTC. Translation gives CASGLGTGSYEQYF.

This rearrangement joins TRBV5-4 to TRBJ2-7; possible D gene TRBD2, 5 bases. The CDR3 is 15 residues long. Looked up from germline, CDR1 is SGHNT and CDR2 is YYREEE (reference sequence). The V gene lost 0 bases and the J gene lost 7 bases, with 17 bases spanning the gap. The CDR3 region is CASSLGGLAAREQYF. CDR3 coding DNA: TGTGCCAGCAGCTTGGGTGGGCTAGCTGCTCGGGAGCAGTACTTC.

The chain combines TRBV4-2 with TRBJ2-7, with TRBD2 matching over 7 bases. The junction had 16 bases not matched to a gene; V was cut back by 0 bases and J by 2 bases. CDR3 length equals 19 residues. In germline, CDR1 is LGHNA, CDR2 YNFKEQ. CDR3 sequence: CASSQEYSWRREVPYEQYF. In DNA form, the CDR3 reads TGTGCCAGCAGCCAAGAGTATTCCTGGCGTCGGGAGGTCCCCTACGAGCAGTACTTC.

This clone was recorded a few times. The chain couples TRBV4-3 to TRBJ2-2; 10 positions agree with TRBD1. The V segment lost 0 bases and the J segment 4 bases; nucleotides outside the gene matches: 2. This CDR3 is built from 16 residues. Germline CDR1 and CDR2: LGHNA and YSLEER. CDR3 coding DNA: TGCGCCAGCAGCCAAGAGCGGGACAGGGGCACCGGGGAGCTGTTTTTT. Translated: CASSQERDRGTGELFF.

This chain links TRBV7-8 with TRBJ2-3; D is uncertain. V lost 3 bases and J lost 3, with 10 bases in between. Germline CDR1 and CDR2: SGHVS and FQNEAQ. This CDR3 is built from 14 residues. CDR3 sequence reads: CASSFIGLTDTQYF. The CDR3, as DNA: TGTGCCAGCAGCTTTATCGGGTTGACAGATACGCAGTATTTT.

The chain employs TRBV2 and TRBJ2-5; D is perhaps TRBD2 (6 bases). With 4 bases removed from V and 7 bases from J, the gap between germline ends came to 10 bases. The V gene's germline CDR1 is SNHLY and CDR2 FYNNEI. The CDR3 has 12 amino acids. The CDR3: CASSGTKGTQYF. Here the CDR3 DNA reads TGTGCCAGCAGTGGGACTAAAGGGACCCAGTACTTC.

The chain combines TRBV2 with TRBJ2-7; D perhaps matches TRBD2 (6 bases). CDR3 length equals 13 residues. In germline, CDR1 is SNHLY, CDR2 FYNNEI. Trimming pared 3 bases from V and 4 bases from J, leaving 10 bases between. CDR3 residues: CASSDGRGYEQYF. The CDR3 DNA is TGTGCCAGCAGTGACGGGAGAGGGTACGAGCAGTACTTC.

This chain uses TRBV5-5 with TRBJ1-3; D is unresolved. V was shortened by 0 bases and J by 4 bases, with 5 bases between the two germline ends. The CDR3 is made up of 13 amino acids. Germline V gives CDR1 SGHKS, CDR2 YYEKEE (reference sequence). The CDR3 DNA is TGTGCCAGCAGCTTGGGCCCAGGAAACACCATATATTTT. Translation gives CASSLGPGNTIYF.

CDR3 sequence: CAREKEGWNTEAFF. The CDR3 region has the DNA TGTGCCAGGGAAAAGGAGGGGTGGAACACTGAAGCTTTCTTT. The chain carries TRBV2 and TRBJ1-1, with TRBD1 as a possible D gene (5 bases). Germline-derived CDR1 and CDR2 are SNHLY and FYNNEI. The CDR3 contains 14 residues. Trimming removed 9 bases from V and 1 base from J, with 15 bases in between.

The chain carries TRBV7-9 and TRBJ1-1; the D is unclear. This CDR3 has 11 residues. Trimming removed 2 bases at V and 7 bases at J, with 5 bases between. Germline V gene data show CDR1 as SEHNR and CDR2 as FQNEAQ (reference sequence). The CDR3 loop is CASSLSGEAFF. The CDR3 DNA sequence: TGTGCCAGCAGCTTAAGCGGTGAAGCTTTCTTT.

Only a few counts were recorded for this clone. The V and J genes are TRBV5-7 and TRBJ1-2; D perhaps matches TRBD1 (6 bases). TRBV5-7 is given ORF status, its function remaining uncertain. This CDR3 comprises 14 residues. V shed 5 bases and J shed 6 bases, with 17 bases lying between them. CDR3 protein: CASRHYGGANGYTF. The DNA for the CDR3 is TGTGCCAGCAGGCATTATGGGGGGGCAAATGGCTACACCTTC.

This clone was seen more than once but under ten times. J is TRBJ2-5 and V is TRBV5-5; possibly TRBD1 for D (5 bases). The CDR3 spans 14 residues. V was clipped by 1 base and J by 7 bases, with 14 bases between them. The germline gives CDR1 SGHKS, CDR2 YYEKEE (reference sequence). As DNA, the CDR3 is TGTGCCAGCAGCTTGCCCGACAGCCCTGGGACCCAGTACTTC. Its translation is CASSLPDSPGTQYF.

The rearrangement joins TRBV6-1 to TRBJ1-4; possible D gene TRBD1, 6 bases. Germline CDR1 and CDR2: MNHNS and SASEGT. Trimming left V 1 base short and J 4 bases short, with 22 bases between. This CDR3 region has 19 residues. The CDR3 coding sequence is TGTGCCAGCAGTGAAGAGAAGGGGGGTATATGGGACCTTAATGAAAAACTGTTTTTT. It codes for CASSEEKGGIWDLNEKLFF.

Sample share makes this clone medium-sized. V is TRBV27 and J is TRBJ2-7; 7 bases agree with TRBD1. CDR3 length: 13 amino acids. Germline V gives CDR1 MNHEY, CDR2 SMNVEV (reference sequence). Trimming cost V 6 bases and J 3 bases; bases outside gene matches: 5. The CDR3 region is CASRETGFYEQYF. The CDR3 DNA sequence: TGTGCCAGCAGGGAGACAGGGTTCTACGAGCAGTACTTC.

This chain uses TRBV27 with TRBJ2-7; 12 positions agree with TRBD2. The junction had 5 bases not matched to a gene; V was cut back by 3 bases and J by 5 bases. The CDR3 is 15 amino acids. Germline V gene lookup returns CDR1 MNHEY and CDR2 SMNVEV (reference sequence). Written as DNA, the CDR3 is TGTGCCAGCAGTTTGCTAGCGGGAGGGGCTGACGAGCAGTACTTC. Protein: CASSLLAGGADEQYF.

CDR3 residues: CASGGELAKNIQYF. In DNA form, the CDR3 reads TGTGCCAGCGGGGGGGAATTAGCCAAAAACATTCAGTACTTC. The V and J genes are TRBV2 and TRBJ2-4; 7 bases fit TRBD2. CDR1 and CDR2 (germline): SNHLY, FYNNEI. After removal of 8 bases from V and 0 bases from J, the junction contained 4 bases not matched to a gene. The CDR3 loop spans 14 amino acids.

V gene TRBV5-1 combines with J gene TRBJ1-1; no clear D gene. Germline CDR1 SGHRS, CDR2 YFSETQ. The V end lost 0 bases, the J end lost 0 bases, and 6 bases lay between the germline ends. The CDR3 loop spans 14 amino acids. CDR3 nucleotide sequence: TGCGCCAGCAGCTTGGCCCTAATGAACACTGAAGCTTTCTTT. Its protein is CASSLALMNTEAFF.

Concerning this clone: The sample contains more than one DNA sequence encoding this CDR3. This chain connects TRBV27 to TRBJ1-4, with D possibly matching TRBD1 (5 bases). CDR1 and CDR2 (germline): MNHEY, SMNVEV (reference sequence). The CDR3 sequence is 15 residues long. Trimming shortened V by 2 bases and J by 4 bases, and 11 bases separated the two germline ends. CDR3 bases: TGTGCCAGCAGTTTAATCCGGGACTTTAATGAAAAACTGTTTTTT. This codes for CASSLIRDFNEKLFF.